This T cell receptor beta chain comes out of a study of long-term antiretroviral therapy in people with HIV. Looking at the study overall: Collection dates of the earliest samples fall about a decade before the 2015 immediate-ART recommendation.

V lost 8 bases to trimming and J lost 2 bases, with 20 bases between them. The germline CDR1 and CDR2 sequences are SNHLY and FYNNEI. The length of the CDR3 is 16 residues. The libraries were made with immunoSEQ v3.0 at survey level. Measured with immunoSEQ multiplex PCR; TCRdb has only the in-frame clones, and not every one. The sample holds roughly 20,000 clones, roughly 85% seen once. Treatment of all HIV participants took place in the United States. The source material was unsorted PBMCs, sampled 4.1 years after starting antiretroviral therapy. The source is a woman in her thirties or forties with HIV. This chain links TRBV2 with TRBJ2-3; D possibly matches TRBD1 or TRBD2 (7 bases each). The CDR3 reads CASGGDDRVYTDTQYF. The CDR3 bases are TGTGCCAGCGGGGGGGATGACAGGGTTTACACAGATACGCAGTATTTT. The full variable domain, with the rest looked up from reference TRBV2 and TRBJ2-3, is EPEVTQTPSHQVTQMGQEVILRCVPISNHLYFYWYRQILGQKVEFLVSFYNNEISEKSEIFDDQFSVERPDGSNFTLKIRSTKLEDSAMYFCASGGDDRVYTDTQYFGPGTRLTVL.